The present TCR beta chain was sequenced within a study of PD-L1 blockade in urothelial cancer. About the study: Male patients with bladder-origin urothelial cancer numbered about 90% of the roughly 29.

Germline values: CDR1 MNHEY, CDR2 SVGAGI. The V and J ends lost 4 bases and 4 bases respectively, with 14 bases between them. The length of the CDR3 is 14 residues. The method was immunoSEQ multiplex PCR; TCRdb's version includes in-frame clones alone and lacks a portion of them. Of tens of thousands of clones in the sample, 87% were seen once. The V call is TRBV6-5, the J call TRBJ2-7; TRBD1 is a possible D gene (6 bases). The specimen comprised PBMCs, sampled around atezolizumab (anti-PD-L1) treatment. The TCR comes from a woman aged 70 to 79 with urothelial cancer. CDR3 region: CASSSTGTSYEQYF. The CDR3 nucleotides are TGTGCCAGCAGTTCGACCGGGACATCTTACGAGCAGTACTTC.